This TCR beta chain is drawn from a study of blood T cell repertoires in COVID-19. Study-level information: Cohort 3 recovery required two negative PCRs, clearance, or symptom resolution. Samples came from the United States, Italy and Spain, spanning acute and convalescent COVID-19.

In the authors' methods: Reference gene primer amplification yielded estimated nucleated cell counts. Method: immunoSEQ multiplex PCR; TCRdb's copy keeps in-frame clones and lacks some. The V and J calls and the clone size are those of that table, but D and trimming were determined from the DNA. The data hold under 400,000 clones, with more than 70% observed a single time. Germline loops: CDR1 MNHEY, CDR2 SVGAGI. CDR3 length: 13 residues. Trimming removed 4 bases at V and 1 base at J, with 7 bases between. The chain employs TRBV6-5 and TRBJ1-1; no definite D call. The TCR comes from a man in his forties in a cohort exposed to, infected with or recovered from COVID-19 (not recorded which). Specimen: PBMCs or T cells enriched from blood (not recorded which). The CDR3 bases are TGTGCCAGCAGTTTCTACAGGAACACTGAAGCTTTCTTT. This translates into CASSFYRNTEAFF.